The next 21 T cell receptor beta chains were all read from a single sample in a study of cytomegalovirus exposure and HLA in healthy donors. Primers for the PCR totalled 60 Vbeta and 13 Jbeta. The table came from immunoSEQ multiplex PCR; TCRdb's copy has only in-frame clones and leaves some out. The table shows about 90,000 clones, with around 78% occurring only once. The sample comprised PBMCs. Source of these receptors: a woman between 40 and 50 years old in good health and CMV-seropositive.

The chain has TRBV7-3 and TRBJ2-3; 10 bases agree with TRBD2. The CDR3 length is 15 residues. After removal of 5 bases from V and 2 bases from J, the junction contained 4 bases not matched to a gene. The germline V gene has CDR1 SGHTA and CDR2 FQGTGA. CDR3 DNA: TGTGCCAGCAGCCGACTAGCGGGCCCCACAGATACGCAGTATTTT. Protein product: CASSRLAGPTDTQYF.

Points on this clone: The junction shows a germline mismatch at one end, possibly a read error. The chain carries TRBV7-2 and TRBJ1-2; possibly TRBD1 for D (6 bases). The germline gives CDR1 SGHTA, CDR2 FQGNSA. The CDR3 covers 16 residues. The CDR3, as DNA: TGTGCCAGCAGCTTCCATACGGTATCGACAGGTCTTAACGTCTTCTTC. Its protein is CASSFHTVSTGLNVFF.

The chain links TRBV18 to TRBJ1-1; 10 nucleotides line up with TRBD1. V shed 1 base, J shed 3 bases, and the junction held 11 bases outside the gene matches. This CDR3 is 18 amino acids long. In germline, CDR1 is KGHSH, CDR2 LQKENI. In DNA, the CDR3 is TGTGCCAGCTCACCACTGATGGAGACAGGGGGCGCTGACACTGAAGCTTTCTTT. This codes for CASSPLMETGGADTEAFF.

The chain employs TRBV19 and TRBJ1-1; no firm D call. Germline CDR1 reads LNHDA; CDR2 reads SQIVND (reference sequence). This CDR3 is built from 15 residues. Deletions cut 1 base from V and 1 base from J, with 10 bases between. The CDR3 is CASSIADTQNTEAFF. As DNA, the CDR3 is TGTGCCAGTAGTATAGCCGACACCCAGAACACTGAAGCTTTCTTT. The entire variable domain, with the rest obtained from reference TRBV19 and TRBJ1-1, is as follows: DGGITQSPKYLFRKEGQNVTLSCEQNLNHDAMYWYRQDPGQGLRLIYYSQIVNDFQKGDIAEGYSVSREKKESFPLTVTSAQKNPTAFYLCASSIADTQNTEAFFGQGTRLTVV.

V usage is TRBV7-9 and J usage is TRBJ2-7; D may be TRBD2 (6 bases). Germline CDR1 SEHNR, CDR2 FQNEAQ (reference sequence). Trimming took off 4 bases at V and 13 bases at J, with 17 bases between the two ends. The CDR3 contains 12 residues. CDR3 sequence (DNA): TGTGCCAGCAGCTCTTCTAGCGCCCCGTCTTACTTC. Its translation is CASSSSSAPSYF.

The CDR3 region is CASSLGDRACTF. The CDR3 DNA reads TGTGCCAGCAGCTTAGGGGACAGGGCTTGTACCTTC. The chain is built from TRBV11-3 and TRBJ1-2, with TRBD1 matching 9 bases. Losses at the gene ends were 1 base for V and 14 bases for J; bases not matched to a gene: 5. The CDR3 is 12 residues long. CDR1 is SGHNT and CDR2 is YENEEA in the germline V gene.

This rearrangement joins TRBV27 to TRBJ2-3, with D possibly being TRBD2 (6 bases). There are 16 residues in the CDR3. With 4 bases removed from V and 2 bases from J, the gap between germline ends came to 16 bases. Germline V lookup: CDR1 MNHEY, CDR2 SMNVEV (reference sequence). As DNA, the CDR3 is TGTGCCAGCAGTTGGAGGGGTCCCGAGCCCACAGATACGCAGTATTTT. Translated: CASSWRGPEPTDTQYF.

J is TRBJ2-3 and V is TRBV19; TRBD2 matches 9 bases. The germline V gene has CDR1 LNHDA and CDR2 SQIVND (reference sequence). The CDR3 is 15 amino acids. V lost 6 bases and J lost 6; bases outside the gene matches: 10. The CDR3 region is CASSWTSEGWDTQYF. The CDR3 DNA sequence: TGTGCCAGTAGCTGGACTAGCGAGGGTTGGGATACGCAGTATTTT.

CDR3 in DNA: TGCAGCGCCACCGCTAACTCTGGGGCCAACGTCCTGACTTTC. This codes for CSATANSGANVLTF. This chain connects TRBV29-1 to TRBJ2-6, with no clear D. This CDR3 has 14 amino acids. CDR1 and CDR2 (germline): SQVTM, ANQGSEA. Deletions cut 7 bases from V and 0 bases from J, with 10 bases between. Drawing the rest from reference TRBV29-1 and TRBJ2-6, the complete variable domain is SAVISQKPSRDICQRGTSLTIQCQVDSQVTMMFWYRQQPGQSLTLIATANQGSEATYESGFVIDKFPISRPNLTFSTLTVSNMSPEDSSIYLCSATANSGANVLTFGAGSRLTVL.

A few counts support this clone. This rearrangement joins TRBV9 to TRBJ1-1; 7 nucleotides align to TRBD1. Per germline, CDR1 SGDLS and CDR2 YYNGEE. This CDR3 comprises 13 residues. J lost 8 bases, V lost 3 bases, and 7 bases had no gene match. In nucleotides, the CDR3 is TGTGCCAGCAGCGCGGGACAGCAGGGAGAAGCTTTCTTT. Translating gives CASSAGQQGEAFF.

V gene TRBV5-5 combines with J gene TRBJ2-2; 11 bases match TRBD1. This CDR3 comprises 15 residues. V dropped 6 bases and J dropped 4; count of bases not matched to a gene: 5. Germline assignment: CDR1 SGHKS and CDR2 YYEKEE (reference sequence). The CDR3 bases are TGTGCCAGCACCTGGACAGGGGGCGGCACCGGGGAGCTGTTTTTT. It encodes CASTWTGGGTGELFF.

V is TRBV5-4 and J is TRBJ2-1, with TRBD2 identical over 11 bases. The CDR3 runs to 17 residues. Germline V lookup: CDR1 SGHNT, CDR2 YYREEE (reference sequence). V trimming: 0 bases; J trimming: 3 bases; junction bases outside the gene matches: 5. The CDR3 loop is CASSLGELAGGYNEQFF. The DNA for the CDR3 is TGTGCCAGCAGCTTGGGGGAGCTAGCGGGGGGCTACAATGAGCAGTTCTTC.

The chain combines TRBV27 with TRBJ1-2; tentative D call: TRBD1 (5 bases). Deletions cut 4 bases from V and 2 bases from J, with 14 bases between. CDR1 is MNHEY, CDR2 SMNVEV, per germline (reference sequence). This CDR3 is built from 15 residues. CDR3 bases: TGTGCCAGCAGTTGGGGTGGGGCGGGGAACTATGGCTACACCTTC. Translated: CASSWGGAGNYGYTF.

The gene calls are TRBV4-2 and TRBJ2-2; possibly TRBD1 for D (6 bases). V dropped 0 bases and J dropped 4 bases, with 15 bases sitting between them. Germline loops: CDR1 LGHNA, CDR2 YNFKEQ. The CDR3 has 17 residues. CDR3 sequence (DNA): TGTGCCAGCAGCCAAGATTCAGGCAGGGGATTCACCGGGGAGCTGTTTTTT. This sequence encodes CASSQDSGRGFTGELFF.

The chain has TRBV7-2 and TRBJ1-5; a possible D gene is TRBD1 (6 bases). The CDR3 has 14 residues. Germline loops: CDR1 SGHTA, CDR2 FQGNSA. V gave up 1 base and J gave up 2 bases, with 6 bases separating them. The CDR3 sequence is CASSLDRGNQPQHF. The CDR3 DNA sequence: TGTGCCAGCAGCTTAGACAGGGGCAATCAGCCCCAGCATTTT.

V gene TRBV2 combines with J gene TRBJ2-1; no reliable D call. Germline CDR1 is SNHLY and CDR2 is FYNNEI. The V end was cut by 6 bases, the J end by 5 bases, with 11 bases between. CDR3 length equals 13 residues. As DNA, the CDR3 is TGTGCCAGCAGCCTTAGACAAGACAATGAGCAGTTCTTC. It encodes CASSLRQDNEQFF.

The rearrangement uses TRBV5-4 and TRBJ2-1; 8 bases align to TRBD2. The ends lost 4 bases at V and 1 base at J; junction bases unmatched: 10. The germline CDR1 and CDR2 sequences are SGHNT and YYREEE (reference sequence). This CDR3 has 17 residues. The CDR3 DNA reads TGTGCCAGCAGCCCAGGTGGCGGGAGGCAGTCCTACAATGAGCAGTTCTTC. It specifies CASSPGGGRQSYNEQFF.

The V and J genes are TRBV9 and TRBJ2-1; 7 nucleotides line up with TRBD2. This CDR3 contains 16 residues. Losses at the gene ends were 3 bases for V and 13 bases for J; bases not matched to a gene: 19. Germline values: CDR1 SGDLS, CDR2 YYNGEE. The DNA for the CDR3 is TGTGCCAGCAGCGGCCTACTCTCTGGGACTAAACAAGACCAGTTCTTC. Its translation: CASSGLLSGTKQDQFF. The full variable domain, with the rest looked up from reference TRBV9 and TRBJ2-1, is DSGVTQTPKHLITATGQRVTLRCSPRSGDLSVYWYQQSLDQGLQFLIQYYNGEERAKGNILERFSAQQFPDLHSELNLSSLELGDSALYFCASSGLLSGTKQDQFFGPGTRLTVL.

This rearrangement joins TRBV18 to TRBJ1-5, with TRBD1 as a possible D gene (6 bases). The CDR3 runs to 19 residues. Trimming removed 3 bases at V and 2 bases at J, with 23 bases between. Germline V CDR1 and CDR2: KGHSH, LQKENI. The CDR3 protein is CASSPYTGAQGRGNQPQHF. CDR3 nucleotides: TGTGCCAGCTCACCCTATACCGGTGCCCAGGGGCGAGGCAATCAGCCCCAGCATTTT.

This clone was seen only a few times. V usage is TRBV28 and J usage is TRBJ2-7; 9 bases line up with TRBD2. J was trimmed by 6 bases and V by 8 bases; bases with no gene match: 17. The CDR3 is 16 amino acids. Germline V gene sequence: CDR1 MDHEN, CDR2 SYDVKM. CDR3 in amino acids: CASQGTAGLAKREQYF. The CDR3 DNA sequence: TGTGCCAGCCAAGGCACGGCGGGACTAGCCAAGCGCGAGCAGTACTTC.

V is TRBV2 and J is TRBJ1-2, with 7 bases lining up with TRBD1. V lost 6 bases and J lost 4; bases outside the gene matches: 11. In germline, CDR1 is SNHLY, CDR2 FYNNEI. The CDR3 contains 15 residues. In DNA, the CDR3 is TGTGCCAGCAGAGGGGGACAGCGCATTATCTATGGCTACACCTTC. Residues: CASRGGQRIIYGYTF.